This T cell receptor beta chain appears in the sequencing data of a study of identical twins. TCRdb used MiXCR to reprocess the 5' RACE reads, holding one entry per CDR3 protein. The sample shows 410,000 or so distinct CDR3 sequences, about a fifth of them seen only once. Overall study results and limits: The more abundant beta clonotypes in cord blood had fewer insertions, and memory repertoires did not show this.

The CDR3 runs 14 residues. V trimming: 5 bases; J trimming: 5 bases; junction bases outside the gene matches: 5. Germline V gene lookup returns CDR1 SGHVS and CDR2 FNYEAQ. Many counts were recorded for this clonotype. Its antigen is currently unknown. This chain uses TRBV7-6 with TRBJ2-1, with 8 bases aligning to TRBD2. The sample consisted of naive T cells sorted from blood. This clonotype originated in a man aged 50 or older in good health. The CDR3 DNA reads TGTGCCAGCAGCCCCAGGACTAGCCACAATGAGCAGTTCTTC. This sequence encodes CASSPRTSHNEQFF.